This T cell receptor (beta chain) was sequenced during a study of blood T cell repertoires in COVID-19. In the study overall: COVID-19 samples, acute and convalescent, were from the United States, Italy and Spain. Sample material is recorded as cDNA or gDNA derived from T cells, B-cell-depleted T cells, or PBMCs.

The CDR3 length is 13 residues. Germline values: CDR1 SGHTA, CDR2 FQGNSA. J gave up 7 bases and V 2 bases, and 4 bases lay outside the gene matches. As originally analysed: Nucleated cell counts were estimated from reference gene primer amplification. Assay used: immunoSEQ multiplex PCR; TCRdb lists only in-frame clones, some missing. For V, J and clone size, that table is used; D and trimming come from the DNA. This table holds about 410,000 clones, about nine tenths found once. The source material was peripheral blood. This receptor was obtained from a woman in her 30s with active or convalescent COVID-19. The chain couples TRBV7-2 to TRBJ1-1; 7 bases are shared with TRBD1. For the CDR3, the DNA is TGTGCCAGCAGCTTAAGGCAGGGGGGTGAAGCTTTCTTT. It translates to CASSLRQGGEAFF.